Listed below are T cell receptor beta chains from one sample, sequenced in a study of cytotoxic CD8 clonotypes in ibrutinib-treated CLL. Assay: immunoSEQ multiplex PCR; the TCRdb copy retains only in-frame clones and omits some. This table holds about 76,000 clones, around 84% found once. The sample in question was PBMCs, obtained before ibrutinib treatment. The receptors were sampled from a human donor with chronic lymphocytic leukemia. The CDR3 runs from the conserved cysteine through the conserved F or W. A D gene is named only where the DNA matches it firmly. Clone size is given for some rows only: seen once, a few or many times, or a class if the clone is expanded.

size	V	J	D	DNA	CDR3
NA	TRBV5-1	TRBJ1-2	NA	TGCGCCAGCAGCAATCTCGGGGCACCTAAAAATGGCTACACCTTC	CASSNLGAPKNGYTF
NA	TRBV19	TRBJ1-5	NA	TGTGCCAGTAGTACCGCCTCGAATCAGCCCCAGCATTTT	CASSTASNQPQHF
NA	TRBV27	TRBJ2-3	TRBD1	TGTGCCAGCAGTAGGGGACAGGGCTCCAACACAGATACGCAGTATTTT	CASSRGQGSNTDTQYF
NA	TRBV27	TRBJ1-2	NA	TGTGCCAGCAGTCCACAGGGCCGGGGCTACACCTTC	CASSPQGRGYTF
NA	TRBV28	TRBJ1-3	TRBD1	TGTGCCAGCAGTTTATTTGACAGGGGGCGAAAAAACACCATATATTTT	CASSLFDRGRKNTIYF
NA	TRBV6-1	TRBJ2-7	NA	TGTGCCAGCAGTGCCTCCGGGACGCCGGCTAGGGAGCAGTACTTC	CASSASGTPAREQYF
NA	TRBV29-1	TRBJ1-2	NA	TGCAGCGTTGAGTCTTGGCAGTATGGCTACACCTTC	CSVESWQYGYTF
NA	TRBV6-1	TRBJ1-2	NA	TGTGCCAGCAGTGAAACACGCCCAGGGGTTGTGTCGGGCTACACCTTC	CASSETRPGVVSGYTF
NA	TRBV19	TRBJ2-2	TRBD2	TGTGCCAGTAGTCCATCACCGACTAGGGGAGGGCCGGGCACCGGGGAGCTGTTTTTT	CASSPSPTRGGPGTGELFF
NA	TRBV14	TRBJ2-5	TRBD1	TGTGCCAGCAGCCTTATGACAGGGGGAAAGACCCAGTACTTC	CASSLMTGGKTQYF
NA	TRBV29-1	TRBJ2-2	NA	TGCAGCGTAGGGACTTCGAACACCGGGGAGCTGTTTTTT	CSVGTSNTGELFF
NA	TRBV10-3	TRBJ2-1	NA	TGTGCCATCAGTGAACTAGTTAACCTCGACAATGAGCAGTTCTTC	CAISELVNLDNEQFF
NA	TRBV4-3	TRBJ2-5	TRBD1	TGCGCCAGCAGCCATACAGGGGGCCCGGAGACCCAGTACTTC	CASSHTGGPETQYF
NA	TRBV5-3	TRBJ1-1	NA	TGTGCCAGAAGCCTGACACACGCTGGGGACACTGAAGCTTTCTTT	CARSLTHAGDTEAFF
once	TRBV4-3	TRBJ2-5	TRBD2	TGCGCCAGCAGCCAAGAAAGCGGGAGTGAGACCCAGTACTTC	CASSQESGSETQYF
NA	TRBV11-2	TRBJ2-7	NA	TGTGCCAGCAGCTTAGCGGGGAACGAGCAGTACTTC	CASSLAGNEQYF
NA	TRBV27	TRBJ2-7	TRBD1	TGTGCCAGCAGTTTAAGTTGGGACAGGGTCCACGAGCAGTACTTC	CASSLSWDRVHEQYF
NA	TRBV11-2	TRBJ2-4	TRBD1	TGTGCCAGCAGCTTTGAACAGGGGTACGAAAAAAACATTCAGTACTTC	CASSFEQGYEKNIQYF
NA	TRBV13	TRBJ1-1	TRBD1	TGTGCCAGCAGCCCCCAGACTTTCGACAGGGTCACTGAAGCTTTCTTT	CASSPQTFDRVTEAFF
medium-sized	TRBV10-3	TRBJ1-1	NA	TGTGCCATCAGTGAGTCGGCAAGGGACAACACTGAAGCTTTCTTT	CAISESARDNTEAFF
NA	TRBV20-1	TRBJ2-1	NA	TGCAGTGCTCCTCAATACAATGAGCAGTTCTTC	CSAPQYNEQFF
NA	TRBV7-9	TRBJ2-1	NA	TGTGCCAGCAGCTTAGGGGTGGCGATCAGCTCCTACAATGAGCAGTTCTTC	CASSLGVAISSYNEQFF
NA	TRBV11-3	TRBJ2-1	TRBD2	TGTGCCAGCAGCTTAGAGGGGGCGGGAGGTGAGCAGTTCTTC	CASSLEGAGGEQFF
NA	TRBV4-1	TRBJ2-1	NA	TGCGCCAGCAGCCAAGATGGGGGGCCATGGAATGAGCAGTTCTTC	CASSQDGGPWNEQFF
few	TRBV6-6	TRBJ1-4	NA	TGTGCCAGCAGTTCCGGACAGGAAAAACTGTTTTTT	CASSSGQEKLFF
NA	TRBV11-3	TRBJ2-7	TRBD1	TGTGCCAGCAGCCTAACCGGGACAGCATCCTACGAGCAGTACTTC	CASSLTGTASYEQYF
NA	TRBV6-5	TRBJ1-1	NA	TGTGCCAGCAGTTCGGAAATCCCGGGAGGAGCTTTCTTT	CASSSEIPGGAFF
NA	TRBV11-2	TRBJ2-1	TRBD1	TGTGCCAGCCGACCTTCGGGACAGGGTATCAATGAGCAGTTCTTC	CASRPSGQGINEQFF
NA	TRBV18	TRBJ2-1	TRBD2	TGTGCCAGCTCACCAAGCGGGAAGAATGAGCAGTTCTTC	CASSPSGKNEQFF
NA	TRBV30	TRBJ2-3	NA	TGTGCCTGGAGTATGAGCGTAAGCACAGATACGCAGTATTTT	CAWSMSVSTDTQYF
NA	TRBV7-2	TRBJ2-7	NA	TGTGCCAGCAGCCAGCGTCGGAGGGACCTCTACGAGCAGTACTTC	CASSQRRRDLYEQYF
NA	TRBV11-2	TRBJ1-5	NA	TGTGCCAGCAGCTTAGGGGGGCAGGGAGTAGAGCCCCAGCATTTT	CASSLGGQGVEPQHF
NA	TRBV11-2	TRBJ1-1	TRBD1	TGTGCCAGCCGCCAGGCAGGGGGCCGGACTGAAGCTTTCTTT	CASRQAGGRTEAFF
NA	TRBV18	TRBJ2-7	NA	TGTGCCAGCTCATCACGACTGGGCGGGTACGAGCAGTACTTC	CASSSRLGGYEQYF
NA	TRBV11-2	TRBJ1-1	TRBD1	TGTGCCAGCAGCTTTATGACAGGGACGAACACTGAAGCTTTCTTT	CASSFMTGTNTEAFF
NA	TRBV6-5	TRBJ2-7	TRBD1	TGTGCCAGCAGCCGGGACAGGGGATTGTACGAGCAGTACTTC	CASSRDRGLYEQYF
NA	TRBV12-5	TRBJ1-3	NA	TGTGCTAGTGGTTTAGACAGTAGGTCTGGAAACACCATATATTTT	CASGLDSRSGNTIYF
NA	TRBV7-2	TRBJ2-3	NA	TGTGCCAGCAGCTTAGTCGCAGGGTTGGGGGATACGCAGTATTTT	CASSLVAGLGDTQYF
NA	TRBV5-6	TRBJ2-7	NA	TGTGCCAGCAGCCGAGGAGGAGGCGTTTACGAGCAGTACTTC	CASSRGGGVYEQYF
NA	TRBV4-1	TRBJ1-2	NA	TGCGCCAGCAGCCAATTCGAGTCCTATGGCTACACCTTC	CASSQFESYGYTF
NA	TRBV29-1	TRBJ1-1	TRBD1	TGCAGCGTTAAGACAGGGTCCGGTCACACTGAAGCTTTCTTT	CSVKTGSGHTEAFF
NA	TRBV11-3	TRBJ1-1	NA	TGTGCCAGCAGCTTAGTGGCAGGAAGGATTAGGGGGAACACTGAAGCTTTCTTT	CASSLVAGRIRGNTEAFF
NA	TRBV4-1	TRBJ1-5	NA	TGCGCCAGCAGCCAAGAATTTCAGGACTATAGCAATCAGCCCCAGCATTTT	CASSQEFQDYSNQPQHF
NA	TRBV20-1	TRBJ1-3	NA	TGCAGTGCCTTATCTGGAAACACCATATATTTT	CSALSGNTIYF
few	TRBV7-6	TRBJ2-7	NA	TGTGCCAGCAGCCCCGACAGAGTGCACTACGAGCAGTACTTC	CASSPDRVHYEQYF
NA	TRBV4-2	TRBJ2-7	NA	TGTGCCAGCAGCCAAGATAGGCTAGCGCGAGAGCAGTACTTC	CASSQDRLAREQYF
NA	TRBV9	TRBJ2-7	TRBD2	TGTGCCAGCAGCGTAGGGACTAGCGGGAGACGGAGGGGCTACGAGCAGTACTTC	CASSVGTSGRRRGYEQYF
NA	TRBV4-1	TRBJ1-1	NA	TGCGCCAGCAGCCCGCAAATCGGTAGTCCGTTTGAAGCTTTCTTT	CASSPQIGSPFEAFF
once	TRBV15	TRBJ1-4	NA	TGTGCCACCAGCAGAGATCTTGGTTCAACTAATGAAAAACTGTTTTTT	CATSRDLGSTNEKLFF
NA	TRBV7-9	TRBJ1-1	TRBD1	TGTGCCAGCAGCTCGGACAGGGGGCTCTCTGAAGCTTTCTTT	CASSSDRGLSEAFF
NA	TRBV29-1	TRBJ1-1	TRBD1	TGCAGCGTTCAAACAGGGGGGAACACTGAAGCTTTCTTT	CSVQTGGNTEAFF
NA	TRBV9	TRBJ1-1	NA	TGTGCCAGCAGCGAGGACGACAACTCCGAAGCTTTCTTT	CASSEDDNSEAFF
NA	TRBV4-3	TRBJ2-7	TRBD1	TGCGCCAGCAGCCCATGGACAGGTTACGAGCAGTACTTC	CASSPWTGYEQYF
once	TRBV29-1	TRBJ1-2	NA	TGCAGCGGACGGGTCCCGGGCGCAAACTATGGCTACACCTTC	CSGRVPGANYGYTF
NA	TRBV7-8	TRBJ2-7	NA	TGTGCCAGCACCGGGGGCGGCTTCTCCTACGAGCAGTACTTC	CASTGGGFSYEQYF
NA	TRBV7-9	TRBJ2-2	NA	TGTGCCAGCAGCATGATCCTCACCGGGGAGCTGTTTTTT	CASSMILTGELFF
NA	TRBV11-3	TRBJ2-1	TRBD2	TGTGCCAGCAGTCCAGCGGGAGCCTTCCTTTGGAATGAGCAGTTCTTC	CASSPAGAFLWNEQFF
NA	TRBV28	TRBJ2-7	TRBD1	TGTGCCAGCAGGGGCACCGGGACAGGGCCCTACGAGCAGTACTTC	CASRGTGTGPYEQYF
NA	TRBV7-9	TRBJ1-1	TRBD1	TGTGCCAGCAGCTATGCCGGGACAGGCATCATTGAAGCTTTCTTT	CASSYAGTGIIEAFF
NA	TRBV2	TRBJ2-4	NA	TGTGCCAGCAGTGCTCCGACAGGCCCCGAGACTTCAGCCAAAAACATTCAGTACTTC	CASSAPTGPETSAKNIQYF